The subject of this entry is one TCR beta chain. The data stem from a study of blood T cell repertoires in COVID-19. Authors' analysis steps: Using reference gene primer amplification, nucleated cell counts were estimated. Generated by immunoSEQ multiplex PCR, the TCRdb table keeps only in-frame clones and is missing some. V and J calls and clone size come straight from that table; D and trimming were deduced from the DNA. The sample carries approximately 89,000 clones, about 80% recorded once. Unmatched junction bases numbered 3, after V lost 1 base and J lost 2 bases. The CDR3 sequence is 14 residues long. Germline CDR1 and CDR2: SGHRS and YFSETQ.

The chain uses TRBV5-1 and TRBJ2-7; 7 nucleotides align to TRBD1. Sequencing input: peripheral blood. The sequence was collected from a human donor in a cohort sampled during active COVID-19. CDR3 bases: TGCGCCAGCAGCTTGATGGGACAGCCCTACGAGCAGTACTTC. Translating gives CASSLMGQPYEQYF.